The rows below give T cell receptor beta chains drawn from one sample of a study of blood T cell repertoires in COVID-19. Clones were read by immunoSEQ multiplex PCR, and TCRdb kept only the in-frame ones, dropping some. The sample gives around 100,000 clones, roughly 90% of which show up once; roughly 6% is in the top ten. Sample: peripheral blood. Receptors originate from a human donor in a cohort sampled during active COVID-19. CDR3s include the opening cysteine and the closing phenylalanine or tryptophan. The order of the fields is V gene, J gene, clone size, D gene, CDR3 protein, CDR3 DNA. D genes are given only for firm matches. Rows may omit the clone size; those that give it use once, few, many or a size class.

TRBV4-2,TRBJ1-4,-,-,CASSDGRPNEKLFF,TGTGCCAGCAGCGACGGGAGGCCCAATGAAAAACTGTTTTTT
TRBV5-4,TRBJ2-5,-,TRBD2,CASSWGGLEETQYF,TGTGCCAGCAGCTGGGGCGGACTAGAGGAGACCCAGTACTTC
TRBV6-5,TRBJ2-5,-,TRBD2,CASSLKAGGLETQYF,TGTGCCAGCAGTTTAAAAGCGGGGGGGCTAGAGACCCAGTACTTC
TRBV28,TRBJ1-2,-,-,CASTQADGSIYGYTF,TGTGCCAGCACCCAAGCCGACGGTAGCATCTATGGCTACACCTTC
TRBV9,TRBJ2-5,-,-,CASSATLGGETQYF,TGTGCCAGCAGCGCTACACTAGGCGGAGAGACCCAGTACTTC
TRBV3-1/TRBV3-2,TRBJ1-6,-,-,CASSGNRPIHHNSPLHF,TGTGCCAGCAGCGGTAACCGTCCCATACATCATAATTCACCCCTCCACTTT
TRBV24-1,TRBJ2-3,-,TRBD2,CATSDRLAVGLTDTQYF,TGTGCCACCAGTGATCGACTAGCGGTGGGACTGACAGATACGCAGTATTTT
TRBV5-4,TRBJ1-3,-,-,CASSSRVQYSGNTIYF,TGTGCCAGCAGCTCCCGAGTACAGTACTCTGGAAACACCATATATTTT
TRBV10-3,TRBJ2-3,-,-,CAISEPYTDTQYF,TGTGCCATCAGTGAGCCCTACACAGATACGCAGTATTTT
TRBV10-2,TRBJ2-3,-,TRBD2,CASSPGLAGESTDTQYF,TGCGCCAGTTCTCCGGGACTAGCGGGAGAGAGTACAGATACGCAGTATTTT
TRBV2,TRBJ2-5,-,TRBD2,CASSERLAGGPREETQYF,TGTGCCAGCAGTGAAAGGCTAGCGGGGGGCCCCCGGGAAGAGACCCAGTACTTC
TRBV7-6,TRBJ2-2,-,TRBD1,CASSSGQGEIAGELFF,TGTGCCAGCAGCTCGGGACAGGGGGAAATAGCCGGGGAGCTGTTTTTT
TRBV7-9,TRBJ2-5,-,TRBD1,CASSSPDRGSQETQYF,TGTGCCAGCAGCTCCCCGGACAGGGGGAGCCAAGAGACCCAGTACTTC
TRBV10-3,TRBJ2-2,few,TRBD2,CAISEGPTSGSGAGELFF,TGTGCCATCAGTGAGGGTCCGACTAGCGGGAGTGGGGCCGGGGAGCTGTTTTTT
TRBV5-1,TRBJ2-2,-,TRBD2,CASSPRTSGGNTGELFF,TGCGCCAGCAGCCCCCGGACTAGCGGGGGTAACACCGGGGAGCTGTTTTTT
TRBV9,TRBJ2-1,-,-,CASSRGGASGYNEQFF,TGTGCCAGCAGCAGAGGGGGGGCTAGCGGTTACAATGAGCAGTTCTTC
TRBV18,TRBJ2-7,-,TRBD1,CASSPLDRASSYEQYF,TGTGCCAGCTCACCTTTGGACAGGGCGAGCTCCTACGAGCAGTACTTC
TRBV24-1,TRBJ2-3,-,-,CATSGLAGRPDTQYF,TGTGCCACCAGTGGGTTGGCAGGGCGCCCAGATACGCAGTATTTT
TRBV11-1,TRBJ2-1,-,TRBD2,CASSLDVGGEDNEQFF,TGTGCCAGCAGCTTAGACGTCGGGGGGGAAGACAATGAGCAGTTCTTC
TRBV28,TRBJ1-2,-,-,CASSLWGRVSYGYTF,TGTGCCAGCAGTTTATGGGGCAGGGTGAGCTATGGCTACACCTTC